This T cell receptor beta chain was observed in a study of T cells after yellow fever vaccination. Between the trimmed V and J ends, which lost 6 bases and 4 bases, there was a span of 9 bases. The CDR3 sequence is 12 residues long. This clonotype showed up many times. Its target is unknown. A 5'RACE template-switching step, the method used to make TCR cDNA, added a universal primer site and UMIs. TCRdb fed the 5' RACE reads into MiXCR, producing one record per CDR3 protein. The repertoire holds about 240,000 distinct CDR3 sequences, with approximately 3.8% as singletons. Points from the study as a whole: Repertoires obtained by FACS sorting could include abundant clonotypes that entered as contaminants from the bulk population. Compared with primary, the secondary response was weaker and peaked at day 5, not 15.

The sequencing used PBMCs, collected 15 days after the yellow fever booster vaccination. This sequence was found in a young man who received the YFV17D yellow fever vaccine. The J gene is TRBJ1-2, the V gene TRBV12-3 or TRBV12-4; D not resolved. The CDR3 protein is CASRPGLYGYTF. The DNA for the CDR3 is TGTGCCAGCAGACCCGGGCTCTATGGCTACACCTTC.